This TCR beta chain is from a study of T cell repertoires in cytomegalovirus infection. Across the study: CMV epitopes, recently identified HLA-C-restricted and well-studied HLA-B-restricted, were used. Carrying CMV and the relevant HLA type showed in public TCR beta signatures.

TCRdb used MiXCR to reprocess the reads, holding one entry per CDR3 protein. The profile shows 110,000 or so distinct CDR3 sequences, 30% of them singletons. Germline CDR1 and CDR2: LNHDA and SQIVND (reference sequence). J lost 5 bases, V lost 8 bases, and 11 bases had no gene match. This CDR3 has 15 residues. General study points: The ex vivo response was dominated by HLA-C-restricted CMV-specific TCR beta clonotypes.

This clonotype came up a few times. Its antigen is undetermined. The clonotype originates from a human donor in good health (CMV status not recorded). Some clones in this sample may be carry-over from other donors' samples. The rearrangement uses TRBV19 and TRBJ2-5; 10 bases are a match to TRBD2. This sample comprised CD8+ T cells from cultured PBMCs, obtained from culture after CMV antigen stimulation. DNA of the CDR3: TGTGCCAGTGTTGATCAGCGGGGGGGCTTTGAGACCCAGTACTTC. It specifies CASVDQRGGFETQYF.